This is a list of T cell receptor beta chains from one sample in a study of response to subunit inactivated influenza vaccine. TCRdb itself ran the RT-PCR reads through MiXCR, one entry per CDR3 protein. Here the sample spans more than 450,000 distinct CDR3 sequences, 11% being singletons. The sample also formed part of further work on T cells expressing NK-cell markers.

This specimen was PBMCs from blood, taken on the day of vaccination. The receptor source for this set is a man aged 50-59 years who received an inactivated influenza vaccine. Both conserved end residues are part of each CDR3. Each record gives: clone size, J gene, V gene, D gene, CDR3 DNA, CDR3 protein. The D gene is left open where the match is weak. For some rows the clone size is stated as once, few or many, or as a class when expanded; others skip it.

clone_size: .
j_call: TRBJ1-5
v_call: TRBV7-9
d_call: .
cdr3_nt: TGTGCCAGCAGTTCCGGGGGTGAGCCCCAGCATTTT
cdr3_aa: CASSSGGEPQHF

clone_size: few
j_call: TRBJ2-5
v_call: TRBV28
d_call: TRBD2
cdr3_nt: TGTGCCAGCAGTTCTTTAGGCGGGAGGGTCCAAGAGACCCAGTACTTC
cdr3_aa: CASSSLGGRVQETQYF

clone_size: few
j_call: TRBJ2-1
v_call: TRBV15
d_call: TRBD2
cdr3_nt: TGTGCCACCAGCAGAGGGGGACTAGCGGGGTACAATGAGCAGTTCTTC
cdr3_aa: CATSRGGLAGYNEQFF

clone_size: .
j_call: TRBJ1-1
v_call: TRBV18
d_call: .
cdr3_nt: TGTGCCAGCTCACCATCTAGGAGCACTGAAGCTTTCTTT
cdr3_aa: CASSPSRSTEAFF

clone_size: few
j_call: TRBJ1-5
v_call: TRBV25-1
d_call: .
cdr3_nt: TGTGCCAGCAGCGGGGACCGGGGAGGATATCAGCCCCAGCATTTT
cdr3_aa: CASSGDRGGYQPQHF

clone_size: few
j_call: TRBJ1-5
v_call: TRBV20-1
d_call: .
cdr3_nt: TGCAGTGCTCCCACGGGACCCTCTCAGCCCCAGCATTTT
cdr3_aa: CSAPTGPSQPQHF

clone_size: few
j_call: TRBJ2-2
v_call: TRBV6-5
d_call: TRBD2
cdr3_nt: TGTGCCAGCAGTTACTCGCGACTAGCGGGAGGGCCTGGGGAGCTGTTTTTT
cdr3_aa: CASSYSRLAGGPGELFF

clone_size: many
j_call: TRBJ2-1
v_call: TRBV7-9
d_call: TRBD2
cdr3_nt: TGTGCCAGCAGATCTAGCGGGGTTCCTTACAATGAGCAGTTCTTC
cdr3_aa: CASRSSGVPYNEQFF

clone_size: .
j_call: TRBJ1-2
v_call: TRBV7-2
d_call: .
cdr3_nt: TGTGCCAGCAGCAAGGGACCTAGGGACTATGGCTACACCTTC
cdr3_aa: CASSKGPRDYGYTF

clone_size: few
j_call: TRBJ2-3
v_call: TRBV20-1
d_call: .
cdr3_nt: TGCAGTGCTAGACCTGCCCAGGGGACTCGCACAGATACGCAGTATTTT
cdr3_aa: CSARPAQGTRTDTQYF

clone_size: few
j_call: TRBJ2-2
v_call: TRBV10-3
d_call: .
cdr3_nt: TGTGCCACCCGGGACAACACCGGGGAGCTGTTTTTT
cdr3_aa: CATRDNTGELFF

clone_size: many
j_call: TRBJ2-3
v_call: TRBV25-1
d_call: TRBD2
cdr3_nt: TGTGCCAGCAGTACCCTAAGGGCAACTAGCGAACTGAGCACAGATACGCAGTATTTT
cdr3_aa: CASSTLRATSELSTDTQYF

clone_size: few
j_call: TRBJ2-3
v_call: TRBV7-9
d_call: TRBD2
cdr3_nt: TGTGCCAGCAGTCCTAGCGGGGGGGCCGGGTCAGATACGCAGTATTTT
cdr3_aa: CASSPSGGAGSDTQYF

clone_size: once
j_call: TRBJ2-7
v_call: TRBV7-2
d_call: .
cdr3_nt: TGTGCCAGCAGCCGGCGGCGGAGGGATGACGAGCAGTACTTC
cdr3_aa: CASSRRRRDDEQYF

clone_size: .
j_call: TRBJ1-6
v_call: TRBV28
d_call: .
cdr3_nt: TGTGCCAGCAGTTTGGGTTTATATAATTCACCCCTCCACTTT
cdr3_aa: CASSLGLYNSPLHF

clone_size: .
j_call: TRBJ2-1
v_call: TRBV4-3
d_call: TRBD2
cdr3_nt: TGCGCCAGCAGCCACGACCCCCCGGGACTAGCTGCTAATGAGCAGTTCTTC
cdr3_aa: CASSHDPPGLAANEQFF

clone_size: few
j_call: TRBJ1-2
v_call: TRBV6-1
d_call: TRBD1
cdr3_nt: TGTGCCAGCAGGGGCGAGGGGGCTAGGATTTTTGGCTACACCTTC
cdr3_aa: CASRGEGARIFGYTF

clone_size: .
j_call: TRBJ2-2
v_call: TRBV7-9
d_call: TRBD2
cdr3_nt: TGTGCCAGCAGCGGGCGGACTAGCGGGGATGGGACCGGGGAGCTGTTTTTT
cdr3_aa: CASSGRTSGDGTGELFF

clone_size: .
j_call: TRBJ2-1
v_call: TRBV7-2
d_call: TRBD2
cdr3_nt: TGTGCCAGCAGCCCCAGACTAGCGGGAGAATGGAATGAGCAGTTCTTC
cdr3_aa: CASSPRLAGEWNEQFF